Listed below are T cell receptor beta chains from one sample, sequenced in a study of T cell repertoires in cytomegalovirus infection. TCRdb re-derived calls from the reads in MiXCR, one entry per CDR3 protein. The sample comprises approximately 500,000 distinct CDR3 sequences, approximately 26% of which are singletons, and approximately 13% rests with the top ten. Sample: PBMCs. The source of these receptors is a human donor in good health (CMV status not recorded). Some clones in this sample may be carry-over from other donors' samples. The CDR3 runs from the conserved cysteine through the conserved F or W. The D gene is left open where the match is weak. Clone size is not always given. Where it is, it says once, few, many or a class for expanded clones.

J gene: TRBJ2-2; clone size: NA; D gene: NA; V gene: TRBV12-3/TRBV12-4; CDR3 DNA: TGTGCCAGCAGCCCGTCCAGGGTCGGGGAGCTGTTTTTT; CDR3 protein: CASSPSRVGELFF
J gene: TRBJ2-1; clone size: NA; D gene: TRBD2; V gene: TRBV5-4; CDR3 DNA: TGTGCCAGCAGCCCCGGGGGAGGGTGGACTAGCGGGAGGGAGAATGAGCAGTTCTTC; CDR3 protein: CASSPGGGWTSGRENEQFF
J gene: TRBJ2-1; clone size: NA; D gene: NA; V gene: TRBV7-6; CDR3 DNA: TGTGCCAGCAGCTTAATGGTGACGGGGACCCTCAATGAGCAGTTCTTC; CDR3 protein: CASSLMVTGTLNEQFF
J gene: TRBJ2-5; clone size: NA; D gene: TRBD2; V gene: TRBV24-1; CDR3 DNA: TGTGCCATCGGACTAGCGGGAGCAGAGACCCAGTACTTC; CDR3 protein: CAIGLAGAETQYF
J gene: TRBJ2-7; clone size: many; D gene: NA; V gene: TRBV12-3/TRBV12-4; CDR3 DNA: TGTGCCAGCAGTCCCGGACCGCCATCCTACGAGCAGTACTTC; CDR3 protein: CASSPGPPSYEQYF
J gene: TRBJ2-1; clone size: few; D gene: TRBD2; V gene: TRBV7-6; CDR3 DNA: TGTGCCAGCAGCGCTATAGCGGGAGGGCGTCCACAGCAGTTCTTC; CDR3 protein: CASSAIAGGRPQQFF
J gene: TRBJ1-1; clone size: few; D gene: NA; V gene: TRBV12-3/TRBV12-4; CDR3 DNA: TGTGCCAGCAGTCCGCTGGAGTACACTGAAGCTTTCTTT; CDR3 protein: CASSPLEYTEAFF
J gene: TRBJ1-2; clone size: NA; D gene: NA; V gene: TRBV6-5; CDR3 DNA: TGTGCCAGCAGTTACTCAAAGGACTCAAACTATGGCTACACCTTC; CDR3 protein: CASSYSKDSNYGYTF
J gene: TRBJ1-4; clone size: NA; D gene: NA; V gene: TRBV20-1; CDR3 DNA: TGCAGGGAAGGTCAAATTGGGTCCCGAAGGGAAAAACTGTTTTTT; CDR3 protein: CREGQIGSRREKLFF
J gene: TRBJ2-1; clone size: NA; D gene: NA; V gene: TRBV11-3; CDR3 DNA: TGTGCCAGCAGCTCGACTAGACACAATGAGCAGTTCTTC; CDR3 protein: CASSSTRHNEQFF
J gene: TRBJ1-1; clone size: many; D gene: TRBD1; V gene: TRBV7-2; CDR3 DNA: TGTGCCAGCAGCTTAGATCCAGGGGGCGTTGAAGGGGAAGCTTTCTTT; CDR3 protein: CASSLDPGGVEGEAFF
J gene: TRBJ1-4; clone size: many; D gene: TRBD1; V gene: TRBV7-2; CDR3 DNA: TGTGCCAGCAGCTTGAACAGGGGTGAAAAACTGTTTTTT; CDR3 protein: CASSLNRGEKLFF
J gene: TRBJ2-1; clone size: NA; D gene: NA; V gene: TRBV7-9; CDR3 DNA: TGTGCCAGCAGAGGGACTGCACGTGAGCAGTTCTTC; CDR3 protein: CASRGTAREQFF
J gene: TRBJ2-3; clone size: NA; D gene: TRBD2; V gene: TRBV29-1; CDR3 DNA: TGCAGCGTTGAAGGGACTAGCGGAGATACGCAGTATTTT; CDR3 protein: CSVEGTSGDTQYF
J gene: TRBJ2-1; clone size: NA; D gene: TRBD2; V gene: TRBV20-1; CDR3 DNA: TGCAGTGCTAGAGATCTGAAGACTAGCGGGATCGGAGGGGATGAGCAGTTCTTC; CDR3 protein: CSARDLKTSGIGGDEQFF
J gene: TRBJ2-7; clone size: few; D gene: TRBD1; V gene: TRBV7-9; CDR3 DNA: TGTGCCAGCAGCGCGGAGCAACAGGGGGCGCGGGAGCAGTACTTC; CDR3 protein: CASSAEQQGAREQYF
J gene: TRBJ1-6; clone size: NA; D gene: NA; V gene: TRBV11-2; CDR3 DNA: TGTGCCAGCAGCTCTACAGGGTACTCACCCCTCCACTTT; CDR3 protein: CASSSTGYSPLHF
J gene: TRBJ2-2; clone size: NA; D gene: NA; V gene: TRBV6-2/TRBV6-3; CDR3 DNA: TGTGCCAGCAGTTCGCTTGAAACCACCGGGGAGCTGTTTTTT; CDR3 protein: CASSSLETTGELFF
J gene: TRBJ2-1; clone size: many; D gene: NA; V gene: TRBV7-2; CDR3 DNA: TGTGCCAGCAGCGTCACGGGGGTTTCCACATCGTCCGAATACTTC; CDR3 protein: CASSVTGVSTSSEYF
J gene: TRBJ1-2; clone size: NA; D gene: NA; V gene: TRBV5-4; CDR3 DNA: TGTGCCAGCACCCTGGAGGAAGGCTCGGGGGGCTACACCTTC; CDR3 protein: CASTLEEGSGGYTF
J gene: TRBJ1-1; clone size: many; D gene: NA; V gene: TRBV7-2; CDR3 DNA: TGTGCCAGCAGCCCCCTTGGACAGCCGAGGAACACTGAAGCTTTCTTT; CDR3 protein: CASSPLGQPRNTEAFF
J gene: TRBJ1-1; clone size: NA; D gene: TRBD1; V gene: TRBV5-1; CDR3 DNA: TGCGCCAGCAGCTTGGGGACAGGGGGAGTGTCGGACACTGAAGCTTTCTTT; CDR3 protein: CASSLGTGGVSDTEAFF
J gene: TRBJ2-2; clone size: NA; D gene: NA; V gene: TRBV11-2; CDR3 DNA: TGTGCCAGCAGCCGCGGACTATCCGCGACCGGGGAGCTGTTTTTT; CDR3 protein: CASSRGLSATGELFF
J gene: TRBJ2-2; clone size: few; D gene: NA; V gene: TRBV19; CDR3 DNA: TGTGCCAGTAGTCGCGGCGGGGTCCTCACCGGGGAGCTGTTTTTT; CDR3 protein: CASSRGGVLTGELFF
J gene: TRBJ1-2; clone size: NA; D gene: NA; V gene: TRBV10-3; CDR3 DNA: TGTGCCATCAGGAGATCCGGGGGCGACTATGGCTACACCTTC; CDR3 protein: CAIRRSGGDYGYTF
J gene: TRBJ2-7; clone size: few; D gene: NA; V gene: TRBV5-1; CDR3 DNA: TGCGCCAGCAGTCCCTCGGCGGGTACCTACGAGCAGTACTTC; CDR3 protein: CASSPSAGTYEQYF
J gene: TRBJ1-4; clone size: few; D gene: NA; V gene: TRBV19; CDR3 DNA: TGTGCCACCTCAGGGGCAGCTGATGAAAAACTGTTTTTT; CDR3 protein: CATSGAADEKLFF
J gene: TRBJ2-1; clone size: once; D gene: TRBD2; V gene: TRBV6-6; CDR3 DNA: TGTGCCAGCATAGCGGGAGGGACGAGCAATGAGCAGTTCTTC; CDR3 protein: CASIAGGTSNEQFF
J gene: TRBJ2-5; clone size: few; D gene: NA; V gene: TRBV7-8; CDR3 DNA: TGTGCCAGCAGCTTAGCCCCGTTCCAAGAGACCCAGTACTTC; CDR3 protein: CASSLAPFQETQYF
J gene: TRBJ2-1; clone size: few; D gene: TRBD2; V gene: TRBV11-2; CDR3 DNA: TGTGCCAGCAGCCTCGACTCAGCGGGGACTTTGCAGTTCTTC; CDR3 protein: CASSLDSAGTLQFF
J gene: TRBJ1-5; clone size: NA; D gene: TRBD1; V gene: TRBV6-6; CDR3 DNA: TGTGCCAGCAGTGGGGGACAGGGTGTGGATCAGCCCCAGCATTTT; CDR3 protein: CASSGGQGVDQPQHF
J gene: TRBJ2-2; clone size: many; D gene: NA; V gene: TRBV7-2; CDR3 DNA: TGTGCCAGCAGCTTGTCGCTCGCAAAGTCTCGAGCCGGGGAGCTGTTTTTT; CDR3 protein: CASSLSLAKSRAGELFF
J gene: TRBJ2-1; clone size: NA; D gene: TRBD2; V gene: TRBV5-6; CDR3 DNA: TGTGCCAGCAGGCCGGGACTAGCGGGATTATACAATGAGCAGTTCTTC; CDR3 protein: CASRPGLAGLYNEQFF
J gene: TRBJ1-4; clone size: NA; D gene: NA; V gene: TRBV12-3/TRBV12-4; CDR3 DNA: TGTGCCAGCAGTTTTAGGGACGGTAATGAAAAACTGTTTTTT; CDR3 protein: CASSFRDGNEKLFF
J gene: TRBJ2-1; clone size: few; D gene: NA; V gene: TRBV20-1; CDR3 DNA: TGCAGTGTTGGTAGCGGATACTCCTACAATGAGCAGTTCTTC; CDR3 protein: CSVGSGYSYNEQFF
J gene: TRBJ2-1; clone size: NA; D gene: TRBD1; V gene: TRBV7-9; CDR3 DNA: TGTGCCAGCAGCGCGGGACAGGGGTCCAATGAGCAGTTCTTC; CDR3 protein: CASSAGQGSNEQFF
J gene: TRBJ1-1; clone size: few; D gene: TRBD1; V gene: TRBV7-8; CDR3 DNA: TGTGCCAGCAGGGATGACAGGGGATCCACTGAAGCTTTCTTT; CDR3 protein: CASRDDRGSTEAFF
J gene: TRBJ2-5; clone size: NA; D gene: NA; V gene: TRBV19; CDR3 DNA: TGTGCCAGTAGTATAATGGCGGGCCGGAGTGGGACCCAGTACTTC; CDR3 protein: CASSIMAGRSGTQYF
J gene: TRBJ2-6; clone size: NA; D gene: TRBD1; V gene: TRBV28; CDR3 DNA: TGTGCCAGCAGTCCCTCCGGGACAGGGGGGTGGGGGGCCAACGTCCTGACTTTC; CDR3 protein: CASSPSGTGGWGANVLTF
J gene: TRBJ2-7; clone size: NA; D gene: NA; V gene: TRBV6-2/TRBV6-3; CDR3 DNA: TGTGCCAGCAGAACCATAACCGGGACACAAATCGAGCAGTACTTC; CDR3 protein: CASRTITGTQIEQYF
J gene: TRBJ1-2; clone size: NA; D gene: TRBD1; V gene: TRBV2; CDR3 DNA: TGTGCCCACAGGGGGGAAGGCTACACCTTC; CDR3 protein: CAHRGEGYTF
J gene: TRBJ2-4; clone size: NA; D gene: TRBD2; V gene: TRBV2; CDR3 DNA: TGTGCCAGTTGGGGGGCTAGCGGGAGGTCTTACTTGGGGAACATTCAGTACTTC; CDR3 protein: CASWGASGRSYLGNIQYF
J gene: TRBJ2-5; clone size: few; D gene: NA; V gene: TRBV5-4; CDR3 DNA: TGTGCCAGCAGCCCAGGGGGGCGAAAAGAGACCCAGTACTTC; CDR3 protein: CASSPGGRKETQYF
J gene: TRBJ2-2; clone size: few; D gene: TRBD2; V gene: TRBV6-5; CDR3 DNA: TGTGCCAGCCTACGAGCGGGAGGGAGTGTCTTTGGCGGGGAGCTGTTTTTT; CDR3 protein: CASLRAGGSVFGGELFF
J gene: TRBJ2-7; clone size: NA; D gene: NA; V gene: TRBV11-2; CDR3 DNA: TGTGCCAGCAGCTTAGGAGGGGGGGGACTTACCTACGAGCAGTACTTC; CDR3 protein: CASSLGGGGLTYEQYF
J gene: TRBJ1-3; clone size: NA; D gene: TRBD1; V gene: TRBV6-5; CDR3 DNA: TGTGCCAGCAGTTACTCACCGGGACAGGGGACCTCTGGAAACACCATATATTTT; CDR3 protein: CASSYSPGQGTSGNTIYF
J gene: TRBJ1-4; clone size: NA; D gene: NA; V gene: TRBV6-1; CDR3 DNA: TGTGCCAGCAGCGCAGGGTGGGGTAGTGAAAAACTGTTTTTT; CDR3 protein: CASSAGWGSEKLFF
J gene: TRBJ1-2; clone size: NA; D gene: NA; V gene: TRBV20-1; CDR3 DNA: TGCAGTGCTAGAGAGGCTCAGGGGATCTATGGCTACACCTTC; CDR3 protein: CSAREAQGIYGYTF
J gene: TRBJ1-1; clone size: NA; D gene: NA; V gene: TRBV20-1; CDR3 DNA: TGCAGTGCTCGACAGTCGTGGGAGATTGAAGCTTTCTTT; CDR3 protein: CSARQSWEIEAFF
J gene: TRBJ1-1; clone size: NA; D gene: NA; V gene: TRBV12-5; CDR3 DNA: TGTGCTAGTGGTAAGTACGACAGCACTGAAGCTTTCTTT; CDR3 protein: CASGKYDSTEAFF
J gene: TRBJ2-2; clone size: few; D gene: NA; V gene: TRBV7-8; CDR3 DNA: TGTGCCAGCAACTTAGGTAGACTAGTAAGGTTCGACACCGGGGAGCTGTTTTTT; CDR3 protein: CASNLGRLVRFDTGELFF
J gene: TRBJ2-1; clone size: NA; D gene: NA; V gene: TRBV20-1; CDR3 DNA: TGCAGTGCTGGAACCCCTAGCAGTGAGCAGTTCTTC; CDR3 protein: CSAGTPSSEQFF
J gene: TRBJ1-5; clone size: NA; D gene: NA; V gene: TRBV28; CDR3 DNA: TGTGCCAGCAGTTACCGGTATGAGCCCCAGCATTTT; CDR3 protein: CASSYRYEPQHF
J gene: TRBJ2-2; clone size: few; D gene: NA; V gene: TRBV28; CDR3 DNA: TGTGCCAGCAGTTTATTAATGCGGGGTTTGGGGACCGGGGAGCTGTTTTTT; CDR3 protein: CASSLLMRGLGTGELFF
J gene: TRBJ1-5; clone size: NA; D gene: NA; V gene: TRBV6-6; CDR3 DNA: TGTGCCAGCAGTTACATCGCCGGATATTCTCAGCCCCAGCATTTT; CDR3 protein: CASSYIAGYSQPQHF